The 18 T cell receptor beta chains given below trace back to one sample, sequenced in a study of T cell responses to AZD1222 COVID-19 vaccine. The protocol was immunoSEQ multiplex PCR, while the TCRdb copy is restricted to in-frame clones and leaves out a portion. The repertoire consists of 200,000 or so clones, with about nine tenths occurring once and the leading ten covering less than 3%. Sequenced here: peripheral blood, sampled on day 0 of MenACWY control vaccination. Receptors originate from an adult in good health.

J is TRBJ2-1 and V is TRBV3-1 (or the pseudogene TRBV3-2), with D perhaps matching TRBD2 (5 bases). Between the trimmed V and J ends, which lost 4 bases and 6 bases, there was a span of 16 bases. Germline loops: CDR1 LGHDT, CDR2 YNNKEL (reference sequence). The CDR3 has 15 residues. In DNA, the CDR3 is TGTGCCAGCAGCCTTCACGGGGAACTAGGCAATGAGCAGTTCTTC. Amino acids: CASSLHGELGNEQFF.

V and J are TRBV27 and TRBJ2-1; unclear D gene. V gave up 3 bases and J gave up 5 bases, with 8 bases separating them. CDR3 length equals 13 residues. Germline lookup yields CDR1 MNHEY and CDR2 SMNVEV (reference sequence). The CDR3 DNA reads as TGTGCCAGCAGTTTTCAGGAAGACAATGAGCAGTTCTTC. Translated, it gives CASSFQEDNEQFF.

The CDR3: CASSPTWGAGELFF. CDR3 bases: TGTGCCAGCAGCCCTACTTGGGGCGCCGGGGAGCTGTTTTTT. The chain couples TRBV4-2 to TRBJ2-2; a possible D gene is TRBD1 (5 bases). The germline CDR1 and CDR2 sequences are LGHNA and YNFKEQ. This CDR3 is built from 14 residues. Trimming shortened V by 4 bases and J by 6 bases, and 12 bases separated the two germline ends.

V usage is TRBV24-1 and J usage is TRBJ2-3, with a possible D match to TRBD2 (5 bases). This CDR3 region has 14 residues. V dropped 3 bases and J dropped 2 bases, with 8 bases sitting between them. Germline CDR1 KGHDR, CDR2 SFDVKD. The CDR3 spells CATSDPDSTDTQYF. The CDR3 bases are TGTGCCACCAGTGATCCGGACTCCACAGATACGCAGTATTTT.

V gene TRBV12-2 combines with J gene TRBJ1-5; the table's D call TRBD1 went unverified against the DNA. TRBV12-2 is described as a pseudogene. CDR3 length equals 19 residues. CDR3 DNA sequence: TGTGCAAGTCGCCCGAAAACCAGGGGTCGCACGGGTTACAATCAGCCCCAGCATTTT. It encodes CASRPKTRGRTGYNQPQHF.

The chain recombines TRBV6-2 or TRBV6-3 with TRBJ1-1; D is uncertain. V lost 2 bases to trimming and J lost 1 base, with 11 bases between them. There are 15 residues in the CDR3. Germline CDR1 MNHEY, CDR2 SVGEGT. CDR3 in DNA: TGTGCCAGCAGTTACATGTCGGCGACGAACACTGAAGCTTTCTTT. Protein sequence: CASSYMSATNTEAFF.

The chain carries TRBV6-5 and TRBJ2-2, with 8 bases fitting TRBD1. CDR1 MNHEY and CDR2 SVGAGI come from the germline V gene. The CDR3 consists of 15 residues. Losses at the gene ends were 6 bases for V and 4 bases for J; bases not matched to a gene: 7. The CDR3 sequence is CASSTGQAGTGELFF. The CDR3 DNA follows: TGTGCCAGCAGCACGGGACAGGCGGGCACCGGGGAGCTGTTTTTT.

The chain uses TRBV6-1 and TRBJ1-5; weak D call: TRBD1 (5 bases). Germline V gene sequence: CDR1 MNHNS, CDR2 SASEGT. The CDR3 runs to 17 residues. Trimming pared 2 bases from V and 0 bases from J, leaving 14 bases between. CDR3 sequence: CASSEYGGGDSNQPQHF. Written as DNA, the CDR3 is TGTGCCAGCAGTGAATACGGGGGAGGGGATAGCAATCAGCCCCAGCATTTT.

J is TRBJ2-1 and V is TRBV29-1, with TRBD2 matching over 8 bases. This CDR3 has 13 amino acids. The germline V gene encodes CDR1 SQVTM and CDR2 ANQGSEA. V shed 6 bases, J shed 7 bases, and the junction held 8 bases outside the gene matches. This chain's CDR3 is CSVVSGTRNEQFF. The CDR3 bases are TGCAGCGTCGTATCCGGGACTAGGAATGAGCAGTTCTTC.

The chain employs TRBV11-2 and TRBJ2-2; unclear D gene. Germline V gene lookup returns CDR1 SGHAT and CDR2 FQNNGV. The CDR3 loop spans 14 amino acids. V lost 3 bases, J lost 2 bases, and 7 bases lay in between. DNA for the CDR3: TGTGCCAGCAGCTTGACAAGAAACACCGGGGAGCTGTTTTTT. Translation gives CASSLTRNTGELFF.

The V gene is TRBV30, the J gene TRBJ1-2, with a weak D call TRBD1 (5 bases). CDR1 and CDR2 from the germline V gene are GTSNPN and SVGIG (reference sequence). CDR3 length: 14 amino acids. Between the trimmed V and J ends, which lost 0 bases and 4 bases, there was a span of 12 bases. The chain's CDR3 is CAWSVRRRGYGYTF. CDR3 DNA: TGTGCCTGGAGTGTACGACGAAGGGGCTATGGCTACACCTTC.

The V and J genes are TRBV7-5 and TRBJ1-5. TRBV7-5 is recorded as a pseudogene. The CDR3 length is 12 residues. The CDR3 spells CVRSLKGQPQHF. The CDR3 DNA sequence: TGTGTCAGAAGCTTAAAGGGTCAGCCCCAGCATTTT.

The chain recombines TRBV5-5 with TRBJ1-2, with a weak D call TRBD1 (5 bases). The CDR3 sequence is 14 residues long. The V and J ends lost 3 bases and 7 bases respectively, with 16 bases between them. Germline V gives CDR1 SGHKS, CDR2 YYEKEE (reference sequence). CDR3 coding DNA: TGTGCCAGCAGCTCCCAGCCGGGGGTTGGTGGCTACACCTTC. Translation: CASSSQPGVGGYTF.

This sequence joins TRBV28 and TRBJ2-7, with 11 positions matching TRBD1. J lost 5 bases, V lost 9 bases, and 3 bases had no gene match. The CDR3 extends over 12 amino acids. Germline V gives CDR1 MDHEN, CDR2 SYDVKM. CDR3 coding DNA: TGTGCCAGTGGGACAGGGGGGGACGAGCAGTACTTC. This gives the protein CASGTGGDEQYF.

The table lists this clone with a count of one. This chain joins TRBV19 and TRBJ1-1; 11 nucleotides match TRBD1. V was pared by 0 bases and J by 2 bases, with 8 bases of the junction left unmatched. Germline CDR1 and CDR2: LNHDA and SQIVND (reference sequence). CDR3 length: 18 amino acids. CDR3 bases: TGTGCCAGTAGTATAGAGACCCGGGACAGGGGGGAAAACACTGAAGCTTTCTTT. Protein: CASSIETRDRGENTEAFF.

The V gene is TRBV7-9, the J gene TRBJ2-3; TRBD2 aligns across 12 bases. CDR3 length: 16 residues. Germline V lookup: CDR1 SEHNR, CDR2 FQNEAQ (reference sequence). J gave up 6 bases and V 5 bases, and 9 bases lay outside the gene matches. The CDR3 region is CASSPTTSGGIDTQYF. The DNA for the CDR3 is TGTGCCAGCAGCCCAACCACTAGCGGGGGGATCGATACGCAGTATTTT.

The chain couples TRBV6-5 to TRBJ1-2; D gene unclear. CDR1 and CDR2 (germline): MNHEY, SVGAGI. Trimming took 6 bases from V and 6 from J, leaving 17 bases between them. The CDR3 has 14 amino acids. This CDR3 is CASSPPALVDGYTF. Here the CDR3 DNA reads TGTGCCAGCAGCCCCCCCGCATTGGTCGATGGCTACACCTTC.

This rearrangement joins TRBV6-5 to TRBJ2-7; 8 bases match TRBD1. The CDR3 runs 14 residues. J lost 4 bases, V lost 7 bases, and 9 bases had no gene match. Germline V gives CDR1 MNHEY, CDR2 SVGAGI. CDR3: CASNPAGGEYEQYF. As DNA, the CDR3 is TGTGCCAGCAATCCAGCAGGGGGCGAGTACGAGCAGTACTTC.